This T cell receptor (beta chain) was profiled in a study of T cell repertoires in cytomegalovirus infection. MiXCR, applied by TCRdb to the reads, yields one record per CDR3 protein. The table lists hundreds of thousands of distinct CDR3 sequences, roughly 30% of them singletons. Germline V gives CDR1 SGHTS, CDR2 YDEGEE. The CDR3 length is 16 residues. V shed 0 bases and J shed 1 base, with 13 bases lying between them. Concerning this clonotype: As yet, its antigen is unknown.

The clonotype comes from a human donor in good health (CMV status not recorded). Some clones in this sample may be carry-over from other donors' samples. The input for sequencing was cultured CD8+ T cells from PBMCs, taken from culture after CMV antigen stimulation. The V call is TRBV5-8, the J call TRBJ2-5, with D tentatively TRBD1 or TRBD2 (6 bases each). The CDR3 loop is CASSLAKGGFQETQYF. CDR3 coding DNA: TGTGCCAGCAGCTTGGCTAAGGGGGGCTTCCAAGAGACCCAGTACTTC.